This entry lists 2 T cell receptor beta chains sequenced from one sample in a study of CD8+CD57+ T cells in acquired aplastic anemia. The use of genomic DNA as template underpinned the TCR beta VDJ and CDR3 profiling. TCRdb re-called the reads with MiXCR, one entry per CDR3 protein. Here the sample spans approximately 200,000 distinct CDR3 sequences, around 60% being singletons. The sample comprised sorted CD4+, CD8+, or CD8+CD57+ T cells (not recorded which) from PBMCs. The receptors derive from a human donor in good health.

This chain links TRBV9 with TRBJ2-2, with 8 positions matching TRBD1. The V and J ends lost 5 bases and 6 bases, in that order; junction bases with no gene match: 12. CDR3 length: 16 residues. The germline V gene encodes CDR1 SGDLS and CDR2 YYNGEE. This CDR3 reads CASSGKDRGRAGELFF. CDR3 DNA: TGTGCCAGCAGTGGAAAAGACAGGGGTAGGGCCGGGGAGCTGTTTTTT.

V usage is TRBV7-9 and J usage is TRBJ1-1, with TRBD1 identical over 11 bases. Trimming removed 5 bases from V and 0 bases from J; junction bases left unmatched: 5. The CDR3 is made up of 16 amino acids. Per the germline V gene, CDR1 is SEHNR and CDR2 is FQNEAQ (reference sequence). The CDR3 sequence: CASSLGQGAMNTEAFF. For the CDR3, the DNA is TGTGCCAGCAGCCTCGGACAGGGGGCAATGAACACTGAAGCTTTCTTT.